These T cell receptor beta chains were read from a single sample in a study of control samples from healthy donors and cancer patients. Measured with immunoSEQ multiplex PCR; TCRdb has only the in-frame clones, and not every one. This sample carries 65,000 to 90,000 clones, around 87% of them seen once, and the ten largest clones take over 15%. Sequencing was performed on blood. The receptors were gathered from a man in his forties or fifties in good health. The CDR3 runs from the conserved cysteine through the conserved F or W. Each record gives: D gene, V gene, J gene, clone size, CDR3 length, CDR3 DNA, CDR3 protein. D genes are given only for firm matches. Size tells how often a clone was seen (once, few, many) or the class of an expanded clone, and some rows leave it out.

D gene: NA; V gene: TRBV7-2; J gene: TRBJ1-5; clone size: NA; CDR3 length: 14; CDR3 DNA: TGTGCCAGCAGCTTAGAAGGCAGGAATCAGCCCCAGCATTTT; CDR3 protein: CASSLEGRNQPQHF
D gene: TRBD1; V gene: TRBV30; J gene: TRBJ2-3; clone size: NA; CDR3 length: 15; CDR3 DNA: TGTGCCTGGACCCCGGGACAGCGATTCACAGATACGCAGTATTTT; CDR3 protein: CAWTPGQRFTDTQYF
D gene: TRBD2; V gene: TRBV20-1; J gene: TRBJ2-5; clone size: NA; CDR3 length: 14; CDR3 DNA: TGCAGTGCTAGTGAGACTAGCGGGGGTGAGACCCAGTACTTC; CDR3 protein: CSASETSGGETQYF
D gene: NA; V gene: TRBV4-1; J gene: TRBJ2-5; clone size: NA; CDR3 length: 15; CDR3 DNA: TGCGCCAGCAGCCTATTGGGCAATCCGCGAGAGACCCAGTACTTC; CDR3 protein: CASSLLGNPRETQYF
D gene: NA; V gene: TRBV19; J gene: TRBJ2-1; clone size: NA; CDR3 length: 14; CDR3 DNA: TGTGCCAGTAGTCTCCCAGGGCTATACAATGAGCAGTTCTTC; CDR3 protein: CASSLPGLYNEQFF
D gene: NA; V gene: TRBV4-3; J gene: TRBJ1-6; clone size: NA; CDR3 length: 18; CDR3 DNA: TGCGCCAGCAGCCCCTCACGGGGGCTTAGCTCCTATAATTCACCCCTCCACTTT; CDR3 protein: CASSPSRGLSSYNSPLHF
D gene: NA; V gene: TRBV2; J gene: TRBJ1-1; clone size: NA; CDR3 length: 14; CDR3 DNA: TGTGCCACCGTTCCCTGGGTCGGAGACACTGAAGCTTTCTTT; CDR3 protein: CATVPWVGDTEAFF
D gene: TRBD1; V gene: TRBV7-2; J gene: TRBJ2-7; clone size: NA; CDR3 length: 12; CDR3 DNA: TGTGCCAGCAGCGAACAGGGACAGGGGAAGTACTTC; CDR3 protein: CASSEQGQGKYF
D gene: TRBD2; V gene: TRBV5-4; J gene: TRBJ2-5; clone size: few; CDR3 length: 16; CDR3 DNA: TGTGCCAGCAGCAGGACTAGCGGGGGGGCCGGAGAGACCCAGTACTTC; CDR3 protein: CASSRTSGGAGETQYF
D gene: NA; V gene: TRBV6-4; J gene: TRBJ1-2; clone size: NA; CDR3 length: 14; CDR3 DNA: TGTGCCAGCAGTGAGGGGACAACTAACTATGGCTACACCTTC; CDR3 protein: CASSEGTTNYGYTF
D gene: NA; V gene: TRBV2; J gene: TRBJ1-1; clone size: NA; CDR3 length: 15; CDR3 DNA: TGTGCCAGCAGTGACCCAGGCCAGGGAGCCGTGAGAGCTTTCTTT; CDR3 protein: CASSDPGQGAVRAFF
D gene: NA; V gene: TRBV18; J gene: TRBJ2-7; clone size: NA; CDR3 length: 15; CDR3 DNA: TGTGCCAGCTCAATACAGGGGGTTTCGGGAGGCGAGCAGTACTTC; CDR3 protein: CASSIQGVSGGEQYF
D gene: NA; V gene: TRBV13; J gene: TRBJ2-1; clone size: NA; CDR3 length: 15; CDR3 DNA: TGTGCCAGCAGCTTGTTAGGGGGGCTGGGAAATGAGCAGTTCTTC; CDR3 protein: CASSLLGGLGNEQFF
D gene: NA; V gene: TRBV12-3/TRBV12-4; J gene: TRBJ1-2; clone size: once; CDR3 length: 13; CDR3 DNA: TGTGCCAGCAGTTTACAGCCTCTGGCGGGCTACACCTTC; CDR3 protein: CASSLQPLAGYTF
D gene: NA; V gene: TRBV7-8; J gene: TRBJ2-7; clone size: NA; CDR3 length: 13; CDR3 DNA: TGTGCCAGCAGCTTCGGGGCCTCCTACGAGCAGTACTTC; CDR3 protein: CASSFGASYEQYF
D gene: TRBD2; V gene: TRBV5-6; J gene: TRBJ2-3; clone size: NA; CDR3 length: 18; CDR3 DNA: TGTGCCAGTGGATTGGAATTAGGACTAGCGGAGGGGGGAGATACGCAGTATTTT; CDR3 protein: CASGLELGLAEGGDTQYF
D gene: NA; V gene: TRBV19; J gene: TRBJ1-2; clone size: NA; CDR3 length: 15; CDR3 DNA: TGTGCCAGTAGTTTCCCCACAGGGATTCAAGATGGCTACACCTTC; CDR3 protein: CASSFPTGIQDGYTF
D gene: NA; V gene: TRBV7-9; J gene: TRBJ2-3; clone size: NA; CDR3 length: 17; CDR3 DNA: TGTGCCAGCACCACGATACTGGTCCTCGAAGTCACAGATACGCAGTATTTT; CDR3 protein: CASTTILVLEVTDTQYF
D gene: NA; V gene: TRBV6-6; J gene: TRBJ1-5; clone size: NA; CDR3 length: 16; CDR3 DNA: TGTGCCAGCAGTTACTCTTCGGGGGCTAGCAATCAGCCCCAGCATTTT; CDR3 protein: CASSYSSGASNQPQHF
D gene: NA; V gene: TRBV16; J gene: TRBJ2-2; clone size: NA; CDR3 length: 12; CDR3 DNA: TGTGCCAGCAGCAAAGATTCTAGGCGGCTGTTTTTT; CDR3 protein: CASSKDSRRLFF
D gene: NA; V gene: TRBV18; J gene: TRBJ1-2; clone size: NA; CDR3 length: 14; CDR3 DNA: TGTGCCAGCTCACCACCCTCCACTAACTATGGCTACACCTTC; CDR3 protein: CASSPPSTNYGYTF
D gene: NA; V gene: TRBV6-6; J gene: TRBJ1-3; clone size: NA; CDR3 length: 15; CDR3 DNA: TGTGCCAGCAGTTCGATGACAGGCTCTGGAAACACCATATATTTT; CDR3 protein: CASSSMTGSGNTIYF
D gene: NA; V gene: TRBV14; J gene: TRBJ1-2; clone size: NA; CDR3 length: 13; CDR3 DNA: TGTGCCAGCAGTCCGGGAGGAGGTAATGGCTACACCTTC; CDR3 protein: CASSPGGGNGYTF
D gene: NA; V gene: TRBV3-1/TRBV3-2; J gene: TRBJ2-7; clone size: NA; CDR3 length: 16; CDR3 DNA: TGTGCCAGCAGCCAAGTGTGGCGGCCCAGCTCCTACGAGCAGTACTTC; CDR3 protein: CASSQVWRPSSYEQYF
D gene: TRBD2; V gene: TRBV9; J gene: TRBJ2-3; clone size: NA; CDR3 length: 16; CDR3 DNA: TGTGCCAGCAGCGGGGCTGAGGGCGGGAGGGCAGATACGCAGTATTTT; CDR3 protein: CASSGAEGGRADTQYF
D gene: NA; V gene: TRBV25-1; J gene: TRBJ1-6; clone size: NA; CDR3 length: 16; CDR3 DNA: TGTGCCAGCAGTGACTCCATCCAGGGATGGAATTCACCCCTCCACTTT; CDR3 protein: CASSDSIQGWNSPLHF
D gene: NA; V gene: TRBV9; J gene: TRBJ2-3; clone size: NA; CDR3 length: 16; CDR3 DNA: TGTGCCAGCAGCGAGGGCGAAACGGGAACGATAGATACGCAGTATTTT; CDR3 protein: CASSEGETGTIDTQYF
D gene: TRBD2; V gene: TRBV4-2; J gene: TRBJ2-3; clone size: NA; CDR3 length: 19; CDR3 DNA: TGTGCCAGCAGCCGGATGGAGGGACTATGGTCTCTTAGCACAGATACGCAGTATTTT; CDR3 protein: CASSRMEGLWSLSTDTQYF
D gene: NA; V gene: TRBV9; J gene: TRBJ2-1; clone size: NA; CDR3 length: 13; CDR3 DNA: TGTGCCAGCAGCTTGGACAGCCACAATGAGCAGTTCTTC; CDR3 protein: CASSLDSHNEQFF
D gene: NA; V gene: TRBV6-5; J gene: TRBJ1-1; clone size: once; CDR3 length: 14; CDR3 DNA: TGTGCCAGCGGGGGGGGATATGGGGACACTGAAGCTTTCTTT; CDR3 protein: CASGGGYGDTEAFF
D gene: NA; V gene: TRBV5-1; J gene: TRBJ1-6; clone size: once; CDR3 length: 15; CDR3 DNA: TGCGCCAGCGCCCCGGCGGATGGGCGGAATTCACCCCTCCACTTT; CDR3 protein: CASAPADGRNSPLHF
D gene: NA; V gene: TRBV5-1; J gene: TRBJ2-5; clone size: once; CDR3 length: 15; CDR3 DNA: TGCGCCAGCAGCTTGGGGGTGATGGTACAAGAGACCCAGTACTTC; CDR3 protein: CASSLGVMVQETQYF
D gene: NA; V gene: TRBV7-3; J gene: TRBJ1-1; clone size: NA; CDR3 length: 15; CDR3 DNA: TGTGCCAGCAGCTTAATGGCAGGGTCCAACACTGAAGCTTTCTTT; CDR3 protein: CASSLMAGSNTEAFF
D gene: NA; V gene: TRBV10-1; J gene: TRBJ2-1; clone size: once; CDR3 length: 13; CDR3 DNA: TGCGCCAGCAGTACGGTCAGGGACGGTGAGCAGTTCTTC; CDR3 protein: CASSTVRDGEQFF
D gene: NA; V gene: TRBV7-9; J gene: TRBJ1-1; clone size: NA; CDR3 length: 14; CDR3 DNA: TGTGCCAGCAGCTTAGAGGCAGGATACACTGAAGCTTTCTTT; CDR3 protein: CASSLEAGYTEAFF
D gene: NA; V gene: TRBV14; J gene: TRBJ1-6; clone size: NA; CDR3 length: 16; CDR3 DNA: TGTGCCAGCAGCCAAGAAGGGGAGTGGGGGGAAGGACCCCTCCACTTT; CDR3 protein: CASSQEGEWGEGPLHF
D gene: NA; V gene: TRBV12-5; J gene: TRBJ1-4; clone size: NA; CDR3 length: 17; CDR3 DNA: TGTGCTAGTGGTGGCCCTGGACAGCCTGCAACTAATGAAAAACTGTTTTTT; CDR3 protein: CASGGPGQPATNEKLFF
D gene: TRBD1; V gene: TRBV7-9; J gene: TRBJ2-1; clone size: NA; CDR3 length: 15; CDR3 DNA: TGTGCCAGCAGCTCCCCCCGGGACAGGGGAAATGAGCAGTTCTTC; CDR3 protein: CASSSPRDRGNEQFF
D gene: NA; V gene: TRBV18; J gene: TRBJ1-5; clone size: few; CDR3 length: 13; CDR3 DNA: TGTGCCAGCTCACCAGGCCTCAATCAGCCCCAGCATTTT; CDR3 protein: CASSPGLNQPQHF
D gene: NA; V gene: TRBV12-3/TRBV12-4; J gene: TRBJ1-5; clone size: NA; CDR3 length: 13; CDR3 DNA: TGTGCCAGCAGTTTAGGAAGGTATCAGCCCCAGCATTTT; CDR3 protein: CASSLGRYQPQHF
D gene: NA; V gene: TRBV19; J gene: TRBJ1-1; clone size: NA; CDR3 length: 13; CDR3 DNA: TGTGCCAGTAGTGCAACGAAAGGCACTGAAGCTTTCTTT; CDR3 protein: CASSATKGTEAFF
D gene: NA; V gene: TRBV6-2/TRBV6-3; J gene: TRBJ1-1; clone size: NA; CDR3 length: 13; CDR3 DNA: TGTGCCAGCAGTTACTCGAGCGCACAGACTGCTTTCTTT; CDR3 protein: CASSYSSAQTAFF
D gene: NA; V gene: TRBV7-2; J gene: TRBJ2-5; clone size: NA; CDR3 length: 13; CDR3 DNA: TGTGCCAGCAGCTTCAACATCCAAGAGACCCAGTACTTC; CDR3 protein: CASSFNIQETQYF
D gene: NA; V gene: TRBV6-5; J gene: TRBJ1-1; clone size: once; CDR3 length: 12; CDR3 DNA: TGTGCCAGCAGCCAGGGAGACACTGAAGCTTTCTTT; CDR3 protein: CASSQGDTEAFF
D gene: TRBD2; V gene: TRBV30; J gene: TRBJ2-2; clone size: NA; CDR3 length: 14; CDR3 DNA: TGTGCCTGGACCCGGGACTACTATACCGGGGAGCTGTTTTTT; CDR3 protein: CAWTRDYYTGELFF
D gene: TRBD1; V gene: TRBV4-3; J gene: TRBJ1-1; clone size: NA; CDR3 length: 15; CDR3 DNA: TGCGCCAGCAGCCAAGATTCGACAGGGTTCACTGAAGCTTTCTTT; CDR3 protein: CASSQDSTGFTEAFF
D gene: TRBD1; V gene: TRBV6-5; J gene: TRBJ2-1; clone size: NA; CDR3 length: 16; CDR3 DNA: TGTGCCAGCAGTTCCCCCCGGGACAGAAGTAACAATGAGCAGTTCTTC; CDR3 protein: CASSSPRDRSNNEQFF
D gene: NA; V gene: TRBV27; J gene: TRBJ1-5; clone size: NA; CDR3 length: 12; CDR3 DNA: TGTGCCAGCAGTTTCCTCAATCAGCCCCAGCATTTT; CDR3 protein: CASSFLNQPQHF
D gene: TRBD2; V gene: TRBV11-2; J gene: TRBJ2-1; clone size: NA; CDR3 length: 16; CDR3 DNA: TGTGCCAGCAGCCCTGGGACTAGCGGGAAAATTAATGAGCAGTTCTTC; CDR3 protein: CASSPGTSGKINEQFF
D gene: NA; V gene: TRBV9; J gene: TRBJ2-5; clone size: NA; CDR3 length: 15; CDR3 DNA: TGTGCCAGCAGCCCCCGACTCGTAACACAAGAGACCCAGTACTTC; CDR3 protein: CASSPRLVTQETQYF
D gene: TRBD2; V gene: TRBV9; J gene: TRBJ2-2; clone size: NA; CDR3 length: 16; CDR3 DNA: TGTGCCAGCAGCGTAGACGGGCGGGGGGTCACCGGGGAGCTGTTTTTT; CDR3 protein: CASSVDGRGVTGELFF
D gene: NA; V gene: TRBV23-1; J gene: TRBJ2-5; clone size: once; CDR3 length: 17; CDR3 DNA: TGCGCCAGCAGTCAATCCGGCCGGACACTGTTACAAGAGACCCAGTACTTC; CDR3 protein: CASSQSGRTLLQETQYF
D gene: NA; V gene: TRBV27; J gene: TRBJ1-6; clone size: NA; CDR3 length: 14; CDR3 DNA: TGTGCCAGCAGTTTATTGGGACAAGATTCACCCCTCCACTTT; CDR3 protein: CASSLLGQDSPLHF
D gene: TRBD1; V gene: TRBV5-4; J gene: TRBJ2-3; clone size: NA; CDR3 length: 14; CDR3 DNA: TGTGCCAGCTTTCAGAGGGGGCAAGCAGATACGCAGTATTTT; CDR3 protein: CASFQRGQADTQYF
D gene: NA; V gene: TRBV29-1; J gene: TRBJ1-4; clone size: NA; CDR3 length: 12; CDR3 DNA: TGCAGCGTTGAGGGAGTGGGAGAAAAACTGTTTTTT; CDR3 protein: CSVEGVGEKLFF
D gene: NA; V gene: TRBV2; J gene: TRBJ1-1; clone size: NA; CDR3 length: 15; CDR3 DNA: TGTGCCAGCAGCCAGAATGTGGGCTTGAACACTGAAGCTTTCTTT; CDR3 protein: CASSQNVGLNTEAFF